This T cell receptor beta chain was documented in a study of T cells in Graves' hyperthyroidism and ophthalmopathy. The TCR beta CDR3 regions underwent amplification using RNA transcripts as the source. The HTBI primer set drove a first-round RT-PCR of the TCR CDR3. TCRdb reprocessed the multiplex PCR reads with MiXCR, giving one entry per CDR3 protein. This sample has about 840,000 distinct CDR3 sequences, with 38% found just once. This clonotype was recorded at least ten times. Sample: blood. The TCR sequence derives from a man between 18 and 29 years old with Graves' hyperthyroidism.

CDR3 sequence (DNA): TGTGCCAGCAGTCTAGAAAGGACGGCTAGCAATCAGCCCCAGCATTTT. The encoded protein is CASSLERTASNQPQHF. V usage is TRBV2 and J usage is TRBJ1-5, with D hard to call. Germline CDR1 and CDR2: SNHLY and FYNNEI. The V end was cut by 5 bases, the J end by 0 bases, with 14 bases between. The CDR3 totals 16 residues.